This TCR beta chain stems from a study of T cells in Graves' hyperthyroidism and ophthalmopathy. The V end lost 3 bases, the J end lost 0 bases, and 11 bases lay between the germline ends. Germline assignment: CDR1 LNHDA and CDR2 SQIVND (reference sequence). The CDR3 has 15 residues. This clonotype has at least ten counts. The CDR3 regions of TCR beta were amplified from RNA transcripts. Researchers ran a first-round RT-PCR on the TCR CDR3 using the HTBI primer set. TCRdb independently ran MiXCR on the multiplex PCR reads; one entry per CDR3 protein. The sample yields about 610,000 distinct CDR3 sequences, roughly 14% seen once.

The sequence was obtained from a woman between 40 and 50 years old with Graves' ophthalmopathy. The rearrangement uses TRBV19 and TRBJ1-1, with D perhaps TRBD1 (5 bases). The material sequenced was blood. CDR3 nucleotides: TGTGCCAGTAGTATGTCGAGGGGTGTGAACACTGAAGCTTTCTTT. Its protein product is CASSMSRGVNTEAFF. The variable domain in full, completed from reference TRBV19 and TRBJ1-1, reads DGGITQSPKYLFRKEGQNVTLSCEQNLNHDAMYWYRQDPGQGLRLIYYSQIVNDFQKGDIAEGYSVSREKKESFPLTVTSAQKNPTAFYLCASSMSRGVNTEAFFGQGTRLTVV.